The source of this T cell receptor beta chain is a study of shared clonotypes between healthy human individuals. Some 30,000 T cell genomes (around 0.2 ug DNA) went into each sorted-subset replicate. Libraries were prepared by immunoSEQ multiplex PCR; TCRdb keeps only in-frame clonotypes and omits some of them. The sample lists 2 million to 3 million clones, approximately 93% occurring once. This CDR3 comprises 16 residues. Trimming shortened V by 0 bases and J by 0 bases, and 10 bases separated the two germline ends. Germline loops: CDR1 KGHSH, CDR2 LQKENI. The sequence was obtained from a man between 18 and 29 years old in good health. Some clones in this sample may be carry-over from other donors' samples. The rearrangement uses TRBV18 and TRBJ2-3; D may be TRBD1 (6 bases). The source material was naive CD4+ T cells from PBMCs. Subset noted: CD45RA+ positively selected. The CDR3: CASSPPRTDSTDTQYF. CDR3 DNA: TGTGCCAGCTCACCACCCCGGACAGATAGCACAGATACGCAGTATTTT.